This T cell receptor (beta chain) was retrieved from a study of cytomegalovirus exposure and HLA in healthy donors. On this clone itself: Its antigen is undetermined.

Primers: 60 Vbeta forward and 13 Jbeta reverse. Measured with immunoSEQ multiplex PCR; TCRdb has only the in-frame clones, and not every one. The sample holds 100,000 to 150,000 clones, roughly 78% seen once. Findings and caveats of the study: Researchers had no immune exposure information except CMV serostatus available.

The CDR3 runs to 16 residues. V shed 3 bases, J shed 7 bases, and the junction held 16 bases outside the gene matches. Germline lookup yields CDR1 SGDLS and CDR2 YYNGEE. The rearrangement links TRBV9 to TRBJ2-7, with TRBD2 matching 7 bases. This sequence was found in a man aged 25 to 40 in good health and CMV-seropositive. The sample was PBMCs. The CDR3 DNA follows: TGTGCCAGCAGCGGCGGCTCCGGGACTACCGTCGTGGAGCAGTACTTC. It is translated as CASSGGSGTTVVEQYF.